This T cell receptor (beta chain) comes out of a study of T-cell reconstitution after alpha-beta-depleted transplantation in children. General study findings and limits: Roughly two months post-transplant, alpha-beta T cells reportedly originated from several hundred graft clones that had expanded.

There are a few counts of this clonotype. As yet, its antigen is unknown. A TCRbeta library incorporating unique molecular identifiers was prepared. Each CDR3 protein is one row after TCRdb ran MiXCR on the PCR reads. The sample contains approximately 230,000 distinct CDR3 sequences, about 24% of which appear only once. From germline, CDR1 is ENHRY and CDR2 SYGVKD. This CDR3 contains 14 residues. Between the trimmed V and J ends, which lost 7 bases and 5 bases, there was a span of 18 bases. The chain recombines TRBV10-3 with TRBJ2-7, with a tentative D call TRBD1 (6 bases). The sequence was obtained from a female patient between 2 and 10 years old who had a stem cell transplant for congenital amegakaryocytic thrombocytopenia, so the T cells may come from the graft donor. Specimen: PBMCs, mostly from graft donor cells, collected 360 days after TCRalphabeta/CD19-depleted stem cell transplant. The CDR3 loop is CAINQAGVTHEQYF. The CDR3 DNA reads TGTGCCATCAACCAAGCAGGGGTTACGCACGAGCAGTACTTC.